Listed below are T cell receptor beta chains from one sample, sequenced in a study of T cells in Graves' hyperthyroidism and ophthalmopathy. TCRdb fed the multiplex PCR reads into MiXCR, producing one record per CDR3 protein. The sample gives under 450,000 distinct CDR3 sequences, 15% to 17% of which show up once; less than 15% is in the top ten. Sequencing input: blood. These receptors all come from a woman younger than 30 with Graves' hyperthyroidism. Each CDR3 is given with its conserved first and last residue. A D gene is named only where the DNA matches it firmly. Not every row has a clone size; where given, it reads once, few, many or a size class.

clone size,J gene,D gene,V gene,CDR3 DNA,CDR3 protein
few,TRBJ2-7,.,TRBV29-1,TGCAGCGTTGCAGAAATTAGCTACGAGCAGTACTTC,CSVAEISYEQYF
many,TRBJ1-5,.,TRBV10-3,TGTGCCATCAGCAGCGGACAGTCCGATAGCAATCAGCCCCAGCATTTT,CAISSGQSDSNQPQHF
.,TRBJ2-3,.,TRBV9,TGTGCCAGCAGCTTGGAGGGAGACCCCACAGATACGCAGTATTTT,CASSLEGDPTDTQYF
few,TRBJ1-4,.,TRBV3-1,TGTGCCAGCAGCCCGATTGACAGGCGTAATGAAAAACTGTTTTTT,CASSPIDRRNEKLFF
many,TRBJ2-1,TRBD1,TRBV20-1,TGCAGTGCCCTCCCCGGGACAGGGGAAAATGAGCAGTTCTTC,CSALPGTGENEQFF
many,TRBJ2-3,.,TRBV7-9,TGTGCCAGCCGCCGGCCAGCGGGTGAGGGGACAGATACGCAGTATTTT,CASRRPAGEGTDTQYF
.,TRBJ1-5,TRBD1,TRBV20-1,TGCAGTGCCGTGTTCGGACAGGGTTTACAGCCCCAGCATTTT,CSAVFGQGLQPQHF
many,TRBJ2-3,.,TRBV24-1,TGTGCCACCAGTGACCCCGGACCCGATGATACGCAGTATTTT,CATSDPGPDDTQYF
many,TRBJ2-3,.,TRBV11-1,TGTGCCAGCAGCTTCTCCGGGGGCACAGATACGCAGTATTTT,CASSFSGGTDTQYF
.,TRBJ2-7,.,TRBV7-3,TGTGCCAGCAGCTTAAGGGGGGCAGGGAGCTCCTACGAGCAGTACTTC,CASSLRGAGSSYEQYF
many,TRBJ1-1,.,TRBV7-3,TGTGCCAGCAGCCCGTCGTCCAGTAGGGATGGGGGAGCTTTCTTT,CASSPSSSRDGGAFF
many,TRBJ1-6,.,TRBV20-1,TGCAGTGCTAGGGCGAGTTATAATTCACCCCTCCACTTT,CSARASYNSPLHF
.,TRBJ2-2,.,TRBV11-2,TGTGCCAGCAGCTTAGCGGGACGGGACGGGGAGCTGTTTTTT,CASSLAGRDGELFF
few,TRBJ2-1,TRBD2,TRBV11-3,TGTGCCAGCAGCCCATGGTCGGGACTAGCGGGACGGGATGAGCAGTTCTTC,CASSPWSGLAGRDEQFF
many,TRBJ2-3,TRBD2,TRBV7-3,TGTGCCAGCAGCTTGACGGGGGGGGGGACAGATACGCAGTATTTT,CASSLTGGGTDTQYF
.,TRBJ2-3,TRBD2,TRBV19,TGTGCCAGTAGTAAGGGACTAGCGGGAGCCATAACAGATACGCAGTATTTT,CASSKGLAGAITDTQYF
few,TRBJ2-7,.,TRBV5-1,TGCGCCAGCAGCCAATCGGACATTCGGAGGGGCGAGCAGTACTTC,CASSQSDIRRGEQYF
many,TRBJ2-1,TRBD1,TRBV12-3/TRBV12-4,TGTGCCAGCATTCTCCCGAACAGGGGCAATGAGCAGTTCTTC,CASILPNRGNEQFF
few,TRBJ2-7,.,TRBV20-1,TGCAGTGCTAGAGATAGAGCTACATACGAGCAGTACTTC,CSARDRATYEQYF
.,TRBJ1-4,.,TRBV5-1,TGCGCCAGCAGCTTGGGAATGGGACGGCTAGAAAAACTGTTTTTT,CASSLGMGRLEKLFF
few,TRBJ1-2,TRBD1,TRBV6-1,TGTGCCAGCAGCCGCGCGGGACAGGGGGACTATGGCTACACCTTC,CASSRAGQGDYGYTF
many,TRBJ2-3,.,TRBV28,TGTGCCAGCAGACCCCGGGAAGGAGGGGCAGATACGCAGTATTTT,CASRPREGGADTQYF
many,TRBJ1-1,TRBD1,TRBV20-1,TGCAGTGCTAGAGACGCAGGGGGCATGAACACTGAAGCTTTCTTT,CSARDAGGMNTEAFF
few,TRBJ2-7,TRBD1,TRBV27,TGTGCCAGCAGTTTAGACAGGGGGCTTTCCGGGCAGTACTTC,CASSLDRGLSGQYF
.,TRBJ1-2,.,TRBV9,TGTGCCAGCAGCGTAGGAATAGGGGTGGCTGGCTACACCTTC,CASSVGIGVAGYTF
medium-sized,TRBJ1-1,.,TRBV11-2,TGTGCCAGCAGCCTACGGACAAGGGGCAACACTGAAGCTTTCTTT,CASSLRTRGNTEAFF
.,TRBJ2-3,TRBD2,TRBV9,TGTGCCAGCAGCGCCTACCAGGGGCTAGCGGGAGTTGAAGATACGCAGTATTTT,CASSAYQGLAGVEDTQYF
many,TRBJ2-1,TRBD1,TRBV28,TGTGCCAGCAGTTTAAGTAGGGGGCATCATGAGCAGTTCTTC,CASSLSRGHHEQFF
many,TRBJ1-1,.,TRBV2,TGTGCCAGCCTACCCAGGGGCGCGAACACTGAAGCTTTCTTT,CASLPRGANTEAFF
.,TRBJ2-3,.,TRBV6-2/TRBV6-3,TGTGCCAGCAGTCCCCGTAGCGCAGATACGCAGTATTTT,CASSPRSADTQYF
many,TRBJ2-1,.,TRBV6-1,TGTGCCAGCAGTCCACGGGATCTTTCCCGATTTGAGCAGTTCTTC,CASSPRDLSRFEQFF
many,TRBJ1-6,.,TRBV20-1,TGCAGTACGAAGGGGAGACAGGACTTTAATTCACCCCTCCACTTT,CSTKGRQDFNSPLHF
many,TRBJ1-1,.,TRBV6-2/TRBV6-3,TGTGCCGGCGGCAGGGTAGGGGCTACTGAAGCTTTCTTT,CAGGRVGATEAFF
few,TRBJ1-5,TRBD1,TRBV5-1,TGCGCCAGCAGCGTAACAGGGGACAATCAGCCCCAGCATTTT,CASSVTGDNQPQHF
many,TRBJ1-5,TRBD1,TRBV3-1,TGTGCCAGCAGCGACCAGGGGGCTCGCAATCAGCCCCAGCATTTT,CASSDQGARNQPQHF
.,TRBJ1-6,.,TRBV28,TGTGCCAGCAGTTTTCCAAGTGGAGCCCGCTCCTATAATTCACCCCTCCACTTT,CASSFPSGARSYNSPLHF
.,TRBJ1-1,.,TRBV7-2,TGTGCCAGCAGCCCCGGACCCGACAGGATCTACACTGAAGCTTTCTTT,CASSPGPDRIYTEAFF
many,TRBJ1-5,TRBD1,TRBV28,TGTGCCAGCTACAGGGGGAGAAGCAATCAGCCCCAGCATTTT,CASYRGRSNQPQHF
.,TRBJ2-1,TRBD1,TRBV11-1,TGTGCCAGCAGTCCCGACAGGGGGCCCGGCTCCGAGCAGTTCTTC,CASSPDRGPGSEQFF
.,TRBJ1-3,.,TRBV12-3/TRBV12-4,TGTGCCAGCAGTTTGGAGGGTTTGGGCGGAAACACCATATATTTT,CASSLEGLGGNTIYF
many,TRBJ2-7,.,TRBV20-1,TGCAGTGCCCCCAAGATGGTAACCTACGAGCAGTACTTC,CSAPKMVTYEQYF
.,TRBJ2-3,TRBD2,TRBV20-1,TGCAGTGCTAAGCGGGGCGGCACAGATACGCAGTATTTT,CSAKRGGTDTQYF
.,TRBJ2-7,.,TRBV29-1,TGCAGCACCCGGGATTCTATCGCGCAGTACTTC,CSTRDSIAQYF
.,TRBJ2-3,.,TRBV12-3/TRBV12-4,TGTGCCAGCAGACCCGACGGCCGAAGCACAGATACGCAGTATTTT,CASRPDGRSTDTQYF
few,TRBJ2-1,.,TRBV7-9,TGTGCCAGCAGCCCTACGGCAGGGGAGAGGCATGAGCAGTTCTTC,CASSPTAGERHEQFF
few,TRBJ2-2,TRBD1,TRBV19,TGTGCCGCGCAGGGGGTTGGTAGGACCGGGGAGCTGTTTTTT,CAAQGVGRTGELFF
many,TRBJ2-1,.,TRBV28,TGTGCCAGCAGTCCCCCTAACGGGAATGAGCAGTTCTTC,CASSPPNGNEQFF
once,TRBJ1-2,TRBD1,TRBV11-2,TGTGCCAGCAGCTCCGGGACAGGGTTTTTTGACTATGGCTACACCTTC,CASSSGTGFFDYGYTF
few,TRBJ1-6,.,TRBV6-1,TGTGCCAGCAGTCGAAACAGGGTACCCAATTCACCCCTCCACTTT,CASSRNRVPNSPLHF
many,TRBJ2-3,.,TRBV5-6,TGTGCCAGCAGCACCGGCAGGTCGGATACGCAGTATTTT,CASSTGRSDTQYF
many,TRBJ2-2,.,TRBV11-2,TGTGCCAGCAGCCCAGGCCACACCGGGGAGCTGTTTTTT,CASSPGHTGELFF
many,TRBJ1-1,.,TRBV11-2,TGTGCCAGCAGCTCAGGGGCGGGGGGGCTTACTGAAGCTTTCTTT,CASSSGAGGLTEAFF
many,TRBJ2-2,.,TRBV28,TGTGCCAGCAGTTTATCAGGGTTTCGCGGGGAGCTGTTTTTT,CASSLSGFRGELFF